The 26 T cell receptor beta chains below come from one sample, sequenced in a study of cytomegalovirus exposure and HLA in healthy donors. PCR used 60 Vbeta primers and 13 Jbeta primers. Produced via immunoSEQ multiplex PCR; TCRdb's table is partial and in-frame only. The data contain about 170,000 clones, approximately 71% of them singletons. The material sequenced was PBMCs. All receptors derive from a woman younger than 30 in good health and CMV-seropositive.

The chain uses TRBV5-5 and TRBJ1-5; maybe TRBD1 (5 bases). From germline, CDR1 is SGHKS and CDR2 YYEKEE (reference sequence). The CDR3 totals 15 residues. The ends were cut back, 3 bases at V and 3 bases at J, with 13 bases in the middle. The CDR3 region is CASSYSDRNNQPQHF. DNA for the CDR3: TGTGCCAGCAGCTACTCAGACAGAAACAATCAGCCCCAGCATTTT. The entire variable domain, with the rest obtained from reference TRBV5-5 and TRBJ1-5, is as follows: DAGVTQSPTHLIKTRGQQVTLRCSPISGHKSVSWYQQVLGQGPQFIFQYYEKEERGRGNFPDRFSARQFPNYSSELNVNALLLGDSALYLCASSYSDRNNQPQHFGDGTRLSIL.

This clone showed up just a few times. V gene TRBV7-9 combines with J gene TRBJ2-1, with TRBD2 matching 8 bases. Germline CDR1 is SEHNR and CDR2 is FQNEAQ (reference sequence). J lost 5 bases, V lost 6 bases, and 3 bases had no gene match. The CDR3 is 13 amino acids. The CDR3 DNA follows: TGTGCCAGCAGAGTAGCGGGGAACAATGAGCAGTTCTTC. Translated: CASRVAGNNEQFF.

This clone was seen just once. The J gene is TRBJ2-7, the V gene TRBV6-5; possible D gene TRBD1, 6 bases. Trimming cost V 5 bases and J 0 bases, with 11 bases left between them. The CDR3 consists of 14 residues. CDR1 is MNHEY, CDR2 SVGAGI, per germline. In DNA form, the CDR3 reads TGTGCCAGCAGTGCCCGGGACACCTCCTACGAGCAGTACTTC. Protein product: CASSARDTSYEQYF.

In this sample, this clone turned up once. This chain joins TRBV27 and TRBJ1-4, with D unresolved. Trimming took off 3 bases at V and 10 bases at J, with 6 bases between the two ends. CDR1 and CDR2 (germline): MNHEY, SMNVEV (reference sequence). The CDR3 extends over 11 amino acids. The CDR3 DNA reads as TGTGCCAGCAGTTTCCTCGGAAAACTGTTTTTT. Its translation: CASSFLGKLFF.

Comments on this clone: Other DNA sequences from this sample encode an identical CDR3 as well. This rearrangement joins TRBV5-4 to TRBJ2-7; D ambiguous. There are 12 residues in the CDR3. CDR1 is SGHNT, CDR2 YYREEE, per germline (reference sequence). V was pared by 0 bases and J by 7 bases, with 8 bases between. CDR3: CASSLDRSEQYF. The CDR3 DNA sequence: TGTGCCAGCAGCTTGGACAGAAGTGAGCAGTACTTC.

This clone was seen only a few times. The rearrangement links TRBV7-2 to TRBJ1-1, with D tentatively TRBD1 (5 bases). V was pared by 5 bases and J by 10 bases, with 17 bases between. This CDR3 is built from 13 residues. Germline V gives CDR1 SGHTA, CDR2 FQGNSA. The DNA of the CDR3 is TGTGCCAGCAGCCAGGACCGGAGGGGCGGAGCTTTCTTT. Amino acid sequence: CASSQDRRGGAFF.

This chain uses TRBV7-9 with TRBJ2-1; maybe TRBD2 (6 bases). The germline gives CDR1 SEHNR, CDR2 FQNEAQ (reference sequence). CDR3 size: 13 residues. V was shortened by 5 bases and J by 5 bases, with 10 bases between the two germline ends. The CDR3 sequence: CASSRGLNNEQFF. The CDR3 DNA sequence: TGTGCCAGCAGCAGGGGACTCAACAATGAGCAGTTCTTC.

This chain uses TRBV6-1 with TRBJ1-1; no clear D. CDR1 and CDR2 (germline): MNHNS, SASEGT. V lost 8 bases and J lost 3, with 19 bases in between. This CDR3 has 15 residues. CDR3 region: CASLGAGSLHTEAFF. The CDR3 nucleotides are TGTGCCAGCTTAGGTGCCGGGTCCCTCCACACTGAAGCTTTCTTT.

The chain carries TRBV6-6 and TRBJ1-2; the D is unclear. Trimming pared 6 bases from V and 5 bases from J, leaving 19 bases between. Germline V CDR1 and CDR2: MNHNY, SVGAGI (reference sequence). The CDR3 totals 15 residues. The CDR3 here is CASSYLREESYGYTF. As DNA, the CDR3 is TGTGCCAGCAGCTACCTCCGGGAGGAGTCGTATGGCTACACCTTC.

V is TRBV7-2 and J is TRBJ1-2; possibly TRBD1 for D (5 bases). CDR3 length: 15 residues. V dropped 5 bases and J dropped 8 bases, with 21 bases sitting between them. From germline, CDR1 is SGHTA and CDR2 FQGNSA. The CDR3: CASSLRGVTLRGYTF. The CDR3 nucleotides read TGTGCCAGCAGCCTGCGGGGGGTGACTTTAAGGGGCTACACCTTC.

DNA of the CDR3: TGTGCCAGCACCTCTAAGGACAGGGATATCTCCTACGAGCAGTACTTC. This codes for CASTSKDRDISYEQYF. V is TRBV7-9 and J is TRBJ2-5, with 8 bases lining up with TRBD1. The end of the DNA aligns better with TRBJ2-7, so the J call may be wrong. CDR3 length equals 16 residues. Germline V gene sequence: CDR1 SEHNR, CDR2 FQNEAQ (reference sequence).

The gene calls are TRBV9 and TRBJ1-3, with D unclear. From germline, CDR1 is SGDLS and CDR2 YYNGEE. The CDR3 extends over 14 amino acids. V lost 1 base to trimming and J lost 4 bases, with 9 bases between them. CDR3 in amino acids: CASSVRSGGNTIYF. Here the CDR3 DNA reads TGTGCCAGCAGCGTACGATCAGGCGGAAACACCATATATTTT.

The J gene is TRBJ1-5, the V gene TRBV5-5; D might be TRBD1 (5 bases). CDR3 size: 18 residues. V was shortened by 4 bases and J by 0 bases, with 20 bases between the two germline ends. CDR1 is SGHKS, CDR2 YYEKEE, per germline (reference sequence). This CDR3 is CASSPVLRQGYSNQPQHF. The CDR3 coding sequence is TGTGCCAGCAGCCCCGTCTTACGGCAGGGCTATAGCAATCAGCCCCAGCATTTT.

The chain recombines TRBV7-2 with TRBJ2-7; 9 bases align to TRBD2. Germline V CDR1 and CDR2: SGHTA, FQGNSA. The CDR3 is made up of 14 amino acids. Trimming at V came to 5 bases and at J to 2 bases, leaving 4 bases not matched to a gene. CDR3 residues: CASSPRGGAYEQYF. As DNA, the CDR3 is TGTGCCAGCAGCCCGCGGGGGGGGGCCTACGAGCAGTACTTC. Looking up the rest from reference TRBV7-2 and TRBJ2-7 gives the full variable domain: GAGVSQSPSNKVTEKGKDVELRCDPISGHTALYWYRQSLGQGLEFLIYFQGNSAPDKSGLPSDRFSAERTGGSVSTLTIQRTQQEDSAVYLCASSPRGGAYEQYFGPGTRLTVT.

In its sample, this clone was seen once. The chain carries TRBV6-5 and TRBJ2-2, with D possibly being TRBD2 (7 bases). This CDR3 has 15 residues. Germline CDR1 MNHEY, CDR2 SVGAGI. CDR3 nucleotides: TGTGCTATGGGAGGGGGGAAGGTTGGAACCGGGGAGCTGTTTTTT. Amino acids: CAMGGGKVGTGELFF.

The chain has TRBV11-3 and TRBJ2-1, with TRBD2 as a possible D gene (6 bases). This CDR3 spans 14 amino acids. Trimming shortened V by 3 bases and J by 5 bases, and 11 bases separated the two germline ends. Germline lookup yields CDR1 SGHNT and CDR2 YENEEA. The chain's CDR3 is CASSFGEADNEQFF. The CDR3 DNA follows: TGTGCCAGCAGCTTTGGGGAGGCGGACAATGAGCAGTTCTTC.

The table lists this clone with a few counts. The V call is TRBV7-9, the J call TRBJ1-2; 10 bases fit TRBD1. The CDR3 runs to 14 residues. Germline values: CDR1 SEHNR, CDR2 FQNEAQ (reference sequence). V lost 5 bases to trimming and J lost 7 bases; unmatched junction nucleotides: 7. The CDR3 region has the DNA TGTGCCAGCAGCCGCCTCCGGACAGGGGGTGGCTACACCTTC. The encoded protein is CASSRLRTGGGYTF. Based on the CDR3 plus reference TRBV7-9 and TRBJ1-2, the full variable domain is DTGVSQNPRHKITKRGQNVTFRCDPISEHNRLYWYRQTLGQGPEFLTYFQNEAQLEKSRLLSDRFSAERPKGSFSTLEIQRTEQGDSAMYLCASSRLRTGGGYTFGSGTRLTVV.

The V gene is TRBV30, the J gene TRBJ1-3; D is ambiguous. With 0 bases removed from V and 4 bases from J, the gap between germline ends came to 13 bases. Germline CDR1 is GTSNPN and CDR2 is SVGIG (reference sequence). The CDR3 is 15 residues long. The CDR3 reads CAWSVDIRTGNTIYF. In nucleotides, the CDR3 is TGTGCCTGGAGTGTCGACATAAGAACAGGAAACACCATATATTTT. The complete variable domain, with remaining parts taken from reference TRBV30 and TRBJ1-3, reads SQTIHQWPATLVQPVGSPLSLECTVEGTSNPNLYWYRQAAGRGLQLLFYSVGIGQISSEVPQNLSASRPQDRQFILSSKKLLLSDSGFYLCAWSVDIRTGNTIYFGEGSWLTVV.

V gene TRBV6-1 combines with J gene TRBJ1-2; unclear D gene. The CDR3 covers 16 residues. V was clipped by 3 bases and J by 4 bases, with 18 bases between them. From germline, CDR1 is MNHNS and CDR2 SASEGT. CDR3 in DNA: TGTGCCAGCAGTGAGGGAGAGGGCCAGCCCATCTATGGCTACACCTTC. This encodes CASSEGEGQPIYGYTF.

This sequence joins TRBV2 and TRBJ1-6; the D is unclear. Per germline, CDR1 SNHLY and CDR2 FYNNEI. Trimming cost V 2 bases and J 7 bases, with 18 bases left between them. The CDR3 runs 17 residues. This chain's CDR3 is CASSELVQASWNSPLHF. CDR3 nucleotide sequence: TGTGCCAGCAGTGAATTGGTTCAGGCATCCTGGAATTCACCCCTCCACTTT.

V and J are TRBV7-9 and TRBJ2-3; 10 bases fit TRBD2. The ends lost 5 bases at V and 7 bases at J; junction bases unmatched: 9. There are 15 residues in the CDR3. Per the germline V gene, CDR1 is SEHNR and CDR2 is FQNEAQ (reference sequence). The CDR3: CASSRTSGATYTQYF. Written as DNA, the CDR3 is TGTGCCAGCAGCCGTACTAGCGGGGCCACCTATACGCAGTATTTT.

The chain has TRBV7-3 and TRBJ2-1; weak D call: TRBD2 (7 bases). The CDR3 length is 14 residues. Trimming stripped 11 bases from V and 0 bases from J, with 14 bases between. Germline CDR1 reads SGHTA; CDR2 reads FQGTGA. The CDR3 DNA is TGTGCCGGGGGGGGCAAAAGCTCCTACAATGAGCAGTTCTTC. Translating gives CAGGGKSSYNEQFF. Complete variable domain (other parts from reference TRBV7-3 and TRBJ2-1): GAGVSQTPSNKVTEKGKYVELRCDPISGHTALYWYRQSLGQGPEFLIYFQGTGAADDSGLPNDRFFAVRPEGSVSTLKIQRTERGDSAVYLCAGGGKSSYNEQFFGPGTRLTVL.

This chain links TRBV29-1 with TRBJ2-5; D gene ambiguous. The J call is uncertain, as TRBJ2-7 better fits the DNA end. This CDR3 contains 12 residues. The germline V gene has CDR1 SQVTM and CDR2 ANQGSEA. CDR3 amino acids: CSVVAEDYEQYF. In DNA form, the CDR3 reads TGCAGCGTTGTGGCAGAAGACTACGAGCAGTACTTC.

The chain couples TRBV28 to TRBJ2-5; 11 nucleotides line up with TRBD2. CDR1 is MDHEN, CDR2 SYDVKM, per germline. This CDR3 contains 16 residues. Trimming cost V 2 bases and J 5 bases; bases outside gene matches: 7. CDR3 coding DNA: TGTGCCAGCAGTTTAATGGTAGCGGGGGGGCACGAGACCCAGTACTTC. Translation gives CASSLMVAGGHETQYF.

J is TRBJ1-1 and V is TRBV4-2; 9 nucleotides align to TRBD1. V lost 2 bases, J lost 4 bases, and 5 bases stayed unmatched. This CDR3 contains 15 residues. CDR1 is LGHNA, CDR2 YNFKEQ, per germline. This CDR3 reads CASSQPGQGSTEAFF. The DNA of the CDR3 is TGTGCCAGCAGCCAACCGGGACAGGGCAGCACTGAAGCTTTCTTT.

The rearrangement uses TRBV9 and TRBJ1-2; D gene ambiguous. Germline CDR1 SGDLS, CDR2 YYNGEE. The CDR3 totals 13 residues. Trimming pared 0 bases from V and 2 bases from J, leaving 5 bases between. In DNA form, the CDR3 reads TGTGCCAGCAGCGTAGCCAGAAACTATGGCTACACCTTC. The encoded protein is CASSVARNYGYTF.